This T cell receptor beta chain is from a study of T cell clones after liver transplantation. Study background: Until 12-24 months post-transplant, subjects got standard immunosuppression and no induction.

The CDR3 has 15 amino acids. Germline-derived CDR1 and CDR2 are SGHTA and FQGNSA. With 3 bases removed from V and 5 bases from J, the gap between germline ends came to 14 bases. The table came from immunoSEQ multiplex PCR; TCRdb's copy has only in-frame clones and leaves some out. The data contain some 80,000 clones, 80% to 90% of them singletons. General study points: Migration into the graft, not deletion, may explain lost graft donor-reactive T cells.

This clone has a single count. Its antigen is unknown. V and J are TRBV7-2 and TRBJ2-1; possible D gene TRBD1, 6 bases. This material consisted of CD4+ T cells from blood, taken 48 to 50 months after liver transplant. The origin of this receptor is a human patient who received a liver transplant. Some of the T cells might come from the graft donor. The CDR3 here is CASSLEGRGDNEQFF. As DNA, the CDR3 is TGTGCCAGCAGCTTGGAAGGCAGGGGAGACAATGAGCAGTTCTTC.